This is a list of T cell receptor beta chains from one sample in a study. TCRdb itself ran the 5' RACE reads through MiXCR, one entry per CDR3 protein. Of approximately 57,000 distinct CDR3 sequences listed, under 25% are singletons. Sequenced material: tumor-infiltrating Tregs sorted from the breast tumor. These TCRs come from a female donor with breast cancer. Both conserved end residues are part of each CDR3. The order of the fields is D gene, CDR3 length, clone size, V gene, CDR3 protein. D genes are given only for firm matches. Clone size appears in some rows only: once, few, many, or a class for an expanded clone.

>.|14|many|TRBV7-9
CASSFDGYNTEAFF
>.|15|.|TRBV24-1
CATSGHKTGANVLTF
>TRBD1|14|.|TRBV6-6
CASSGQGRNQPQHF
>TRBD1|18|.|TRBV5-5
CASSRRYGTGSSYNGQFF
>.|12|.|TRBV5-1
CASSLESYEQYF
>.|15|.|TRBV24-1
CATSGGALQEETQYF
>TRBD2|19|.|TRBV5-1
CAGSPTSGGALRSYNEQFF
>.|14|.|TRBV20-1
CSAYRGRMNTEAFF
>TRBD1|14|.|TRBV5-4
CASSRTGEYTEAFF
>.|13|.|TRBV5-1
CASSSYRDGEQYF
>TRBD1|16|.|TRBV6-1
CTSSAIGTGSNQPQHF
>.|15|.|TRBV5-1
CASSLGGGWNNEQFF
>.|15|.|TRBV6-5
CASSYSRVRSYEQYF
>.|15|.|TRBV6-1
CASTGGFQMDSPLHF
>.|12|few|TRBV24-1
CATGGDQETQYF
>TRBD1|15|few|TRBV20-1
CSAGRPGQGSYEQYF
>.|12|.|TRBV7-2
CASSPQRYGYTF
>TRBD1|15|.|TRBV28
CASSNDRGFQQPQHF
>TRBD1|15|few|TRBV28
CASIRQGAKNSPLHF
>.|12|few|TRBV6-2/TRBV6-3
CASSYLGSEQYF
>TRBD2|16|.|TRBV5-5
CASSLVGGVYYNEQFF
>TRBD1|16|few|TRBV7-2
CASSLSGTGGGEKLFF
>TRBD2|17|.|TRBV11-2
CASSFPRRGGDYNEQFF
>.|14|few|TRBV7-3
CASSLSGGTGEQFF
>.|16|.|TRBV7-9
CASSLFSRGMNTEAFF
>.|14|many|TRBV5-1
CASSWGDSYTEAFF
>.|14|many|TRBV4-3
CASSQDAGNFVAFF
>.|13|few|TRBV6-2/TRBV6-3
CASRDTGTTIPYF
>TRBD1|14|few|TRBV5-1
CASSLQGSADEQYF
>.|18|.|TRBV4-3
CASSQGHLRSSGANVLTF
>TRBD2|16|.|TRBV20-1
CSARDYNPGGPDTQCF
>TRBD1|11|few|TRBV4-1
CATRGYNEQSF
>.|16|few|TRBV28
CASSETSRRSYNEQFF
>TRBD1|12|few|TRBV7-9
CAIQGGVGGYTF
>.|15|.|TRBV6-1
CASSDTGKANYGYTF
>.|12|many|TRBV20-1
CSARGTPYEQYF
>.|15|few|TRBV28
CASSTESGSWGEQYF
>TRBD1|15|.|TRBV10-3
CAIRGTDRDLNEQYF
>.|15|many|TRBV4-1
CASSQFPLGAYEQFF
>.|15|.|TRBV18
CASSRGNQMNTEAFF
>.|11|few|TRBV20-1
CSALEYGELFF
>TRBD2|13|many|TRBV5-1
CASRPSGYNEQFF
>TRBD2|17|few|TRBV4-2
CASSRGGSGRAGDTQYF
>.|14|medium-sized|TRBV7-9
CASRVSFSSYEQYF
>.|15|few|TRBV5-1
CASTGQSLGANVLTF
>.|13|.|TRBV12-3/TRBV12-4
CASSLTANTEAFF
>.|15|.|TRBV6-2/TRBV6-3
CATGGTGGLNTEAFF
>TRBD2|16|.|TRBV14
CASSTGTRISYNEQFF
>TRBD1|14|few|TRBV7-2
CASSVGTGGYEQYF
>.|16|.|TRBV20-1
CSARKQGPSNTGELFF
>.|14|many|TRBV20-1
CSATTGLVYNEQFF
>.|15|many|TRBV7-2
CASSLVSNSNYGYTF
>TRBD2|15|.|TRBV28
CASEASGSLYNEQFF
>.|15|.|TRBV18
CASSPPSGRRDEQFF
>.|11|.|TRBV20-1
CSAADGTREFF